This TCR beta chain was observed in a study of CD8 T cells in Susac syndrome. Study-wide context: Blood was drawn from patients with Susac syndrome. At that point, they were therapy-naive, on corticosteroids, or on intravenous immunoglobulin alone.

Per the germline V gene, CDR1 is MGHRA and CDR2 is YSYEKL. Trimming shortened V by 2 bases and J by 5 bases, and 13 bases separated the two germline ends. The CDR3 contains 14 residues. Reverse transcription of roughly 0.45 to 1 ug RNA used random hexamers. MiXCR, run by TCRdb on the immunoSEQ multiplex PCR reads, gives a single entry per CDR3 protein. The sample has about 190,000 distinct CDR3 sequences, 95% seen once. What was sequenced was CD4+ T cells from PBMCs. This TCR came from a human donor with Susac syndrome. The V call is TRBV4-1, the J call TRBJ2-7; tentative D call: TRBD2 (6 bases). The CDR3 nucleotides read TGCGCCAGCAGCCAACTAATTAGCGGCCACGAGCAGTACTTC. Translating it yields CASSQLISGHEQYF.